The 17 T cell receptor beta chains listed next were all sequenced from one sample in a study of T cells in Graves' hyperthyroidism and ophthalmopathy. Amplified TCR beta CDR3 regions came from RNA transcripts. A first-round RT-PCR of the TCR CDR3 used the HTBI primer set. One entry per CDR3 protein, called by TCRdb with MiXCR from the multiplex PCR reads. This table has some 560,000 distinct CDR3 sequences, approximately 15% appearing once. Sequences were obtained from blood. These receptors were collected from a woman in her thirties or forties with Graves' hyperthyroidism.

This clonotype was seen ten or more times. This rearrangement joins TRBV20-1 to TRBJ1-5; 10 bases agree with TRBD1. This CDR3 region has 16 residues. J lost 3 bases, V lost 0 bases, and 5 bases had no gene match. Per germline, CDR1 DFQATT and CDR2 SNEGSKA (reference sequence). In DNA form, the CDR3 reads TGCAGTGCTAGAGACCTGGGACAGGGGATCAATCAGCCCCAGCATTTT. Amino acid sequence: CSARDLGQGINQPQHF.

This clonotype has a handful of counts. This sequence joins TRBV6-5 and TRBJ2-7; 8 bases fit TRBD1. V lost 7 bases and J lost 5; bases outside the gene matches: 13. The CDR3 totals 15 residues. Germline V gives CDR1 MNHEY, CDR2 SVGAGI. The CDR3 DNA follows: TGTGCCAGCAATACCCGAGGACAGGGTTACGACGAGCAGTACTTC. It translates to CASNTRGQGYDEQYF.

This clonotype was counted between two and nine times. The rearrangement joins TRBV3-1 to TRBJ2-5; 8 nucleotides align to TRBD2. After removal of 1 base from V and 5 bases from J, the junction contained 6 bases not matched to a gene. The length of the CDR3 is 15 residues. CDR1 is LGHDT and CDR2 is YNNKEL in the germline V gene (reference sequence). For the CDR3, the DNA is TGTGCCAGCAGCCAAGGGACTAGCAATTTTGAGACCCAGTACTTC. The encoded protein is CASSQGTSNFETQYF.

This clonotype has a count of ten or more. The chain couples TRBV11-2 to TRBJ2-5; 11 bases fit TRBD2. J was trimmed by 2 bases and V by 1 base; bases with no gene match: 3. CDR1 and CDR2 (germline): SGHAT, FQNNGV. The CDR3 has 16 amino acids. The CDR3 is CASSLGTSGSQETQYF. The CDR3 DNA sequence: TGTGCCAGCAGCTTAGGAACTAGCGGGAGTCAAGAGACCCAGTACTTC.

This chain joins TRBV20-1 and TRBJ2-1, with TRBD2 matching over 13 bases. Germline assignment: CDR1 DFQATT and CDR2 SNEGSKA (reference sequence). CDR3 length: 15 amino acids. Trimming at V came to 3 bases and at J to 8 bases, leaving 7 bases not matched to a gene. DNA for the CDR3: TGCAGTGCTAGTCCGGGGACTAGCGGGACGGATGAGCAGTTCTTC. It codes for CSASPGTSGTDEQFF.

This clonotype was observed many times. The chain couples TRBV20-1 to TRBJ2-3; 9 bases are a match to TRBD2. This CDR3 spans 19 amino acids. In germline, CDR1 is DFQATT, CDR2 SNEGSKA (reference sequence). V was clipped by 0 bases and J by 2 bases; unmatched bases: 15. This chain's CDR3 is CSARDWVTSGTSLTDTQYF. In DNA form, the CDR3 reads TGCAGTGCTAGAGATTGGGTGACTAGCGGAACCAGCCTCACAGATACGCAGTATTTT.

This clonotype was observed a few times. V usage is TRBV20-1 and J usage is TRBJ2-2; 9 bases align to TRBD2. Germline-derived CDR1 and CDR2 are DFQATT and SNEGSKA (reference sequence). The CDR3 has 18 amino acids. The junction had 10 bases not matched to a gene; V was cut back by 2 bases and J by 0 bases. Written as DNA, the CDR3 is TGCAGTGCTAGATTAGCCCCAGCGGGAGGCACGAACACCGGGGAGCTGTTTTTT. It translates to CSARLAPAGGTNTGELFF.

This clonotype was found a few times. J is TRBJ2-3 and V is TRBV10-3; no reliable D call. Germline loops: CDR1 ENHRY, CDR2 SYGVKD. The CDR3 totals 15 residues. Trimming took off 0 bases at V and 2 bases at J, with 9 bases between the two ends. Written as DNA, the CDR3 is TGTGCCATCAGTGAGTCGGCGGCACTCACAGATACGCAGTATTTT. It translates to CAISESAALTDTQYF.

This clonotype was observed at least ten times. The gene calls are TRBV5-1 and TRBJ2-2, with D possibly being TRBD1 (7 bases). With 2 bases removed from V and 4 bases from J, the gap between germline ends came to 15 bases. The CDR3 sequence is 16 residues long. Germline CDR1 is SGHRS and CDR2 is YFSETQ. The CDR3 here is CASSFPRQGGTGELFF. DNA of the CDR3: TGCGCCAGCAGCTTTCCGAGACAGGGAGGCACCGGGGAGCTGTTTTTT. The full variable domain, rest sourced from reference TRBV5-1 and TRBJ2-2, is KAGVTQTPRYLIKTRGQQVTLSCSPISGHRSVSWYQQTPGQGLQFLFEYFSETQRNKGNFPGRFSGRQFSNSRSEMNVSTLELGDSALYLCASSFPRQGGTGELFFGEGSRLTVL.

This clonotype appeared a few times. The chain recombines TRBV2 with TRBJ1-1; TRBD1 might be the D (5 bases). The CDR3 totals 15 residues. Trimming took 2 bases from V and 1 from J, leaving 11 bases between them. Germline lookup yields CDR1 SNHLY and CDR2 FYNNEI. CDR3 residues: CASSELGGANTEAFF. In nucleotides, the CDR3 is TGTGCCAGCAGTGAACTGGGAGGGGCGAACACTGAAGCTTTCTTT.

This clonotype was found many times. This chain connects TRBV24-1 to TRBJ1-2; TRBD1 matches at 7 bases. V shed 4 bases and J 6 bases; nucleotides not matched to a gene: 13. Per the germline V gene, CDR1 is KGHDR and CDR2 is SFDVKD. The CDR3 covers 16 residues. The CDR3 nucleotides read TGTGCCACCAGTGACCCGAGGACAGGCGTAATTGATGGCTACACCTTC. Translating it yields CATSDPRTGVIDGYTF.

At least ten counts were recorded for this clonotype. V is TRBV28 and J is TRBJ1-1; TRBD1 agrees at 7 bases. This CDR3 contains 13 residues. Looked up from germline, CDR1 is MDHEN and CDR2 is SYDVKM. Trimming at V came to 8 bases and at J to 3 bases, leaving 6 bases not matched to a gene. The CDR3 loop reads CASRQGVYTEAFF. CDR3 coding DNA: TGTGCCAGCCGACAGGGAGTGTACACTGAAGCTTTCTTT.

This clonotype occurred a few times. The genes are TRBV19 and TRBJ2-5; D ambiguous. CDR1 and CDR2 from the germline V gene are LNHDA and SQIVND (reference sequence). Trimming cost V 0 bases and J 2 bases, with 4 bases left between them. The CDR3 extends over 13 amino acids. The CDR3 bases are TGTGCCAGTAGTATAGACGAACAAGAGACCCAGTACTTC. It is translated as CASSIDEQETQYF.

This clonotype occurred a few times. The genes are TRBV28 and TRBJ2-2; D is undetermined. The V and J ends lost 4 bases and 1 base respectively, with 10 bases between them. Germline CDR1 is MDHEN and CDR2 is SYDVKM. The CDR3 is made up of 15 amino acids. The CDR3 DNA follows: TGTGCCAGCAGTTGGACCGACTGGAACACCGGGGAGCTGTTTTTT. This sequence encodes CASSWTDWNTGELFF.

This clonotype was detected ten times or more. The CDR3 DNA reads TGTGCCAGCAGTTTCGGGAACTCCTACGAGCAGTACTTC. It yields the protein CASSFGNSYEQYF. The chain has TRBV12-3 or TRBV12-4 and TRBJ2-7; maybe TRBD2 (5 bases). V shed 3 bases and J shed 0 bases, with 6 bases lying between them. The CDR3 runs to 13 residues.

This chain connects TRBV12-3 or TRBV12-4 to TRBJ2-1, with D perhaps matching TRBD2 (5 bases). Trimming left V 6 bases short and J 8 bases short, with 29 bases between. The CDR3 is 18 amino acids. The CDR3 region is CASSFPVTRSLRVDEQFF. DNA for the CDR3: TGTGCCAGCAGCTTCCCAGTAACTAGGTCTCTTCGGGTTGATGAGCAGTTCTTC.

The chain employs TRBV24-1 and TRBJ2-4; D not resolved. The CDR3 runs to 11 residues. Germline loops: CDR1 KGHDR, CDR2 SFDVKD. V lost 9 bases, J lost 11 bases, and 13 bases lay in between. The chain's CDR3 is CATEVLVVQYF. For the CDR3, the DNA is TGTGCCACCGAGGTCCTGGTCGTTCAGTACTTC.